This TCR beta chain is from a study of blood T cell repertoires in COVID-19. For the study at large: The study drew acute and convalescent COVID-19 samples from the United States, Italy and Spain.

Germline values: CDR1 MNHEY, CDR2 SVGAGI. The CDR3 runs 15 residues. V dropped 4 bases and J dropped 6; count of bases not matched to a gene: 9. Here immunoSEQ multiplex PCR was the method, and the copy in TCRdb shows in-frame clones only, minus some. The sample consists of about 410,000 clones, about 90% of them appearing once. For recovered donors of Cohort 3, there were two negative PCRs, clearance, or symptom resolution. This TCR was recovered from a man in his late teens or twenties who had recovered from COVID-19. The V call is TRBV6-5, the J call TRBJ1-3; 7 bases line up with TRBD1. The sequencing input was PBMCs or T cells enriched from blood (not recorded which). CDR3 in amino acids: CASSSSTTGENTIYF. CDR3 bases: TGTGCCAGCAGTTCCTCTACTACAGGGGAAAACACCATATATTTT.